The sequence of this TCR beta chain was determined in a study of blood T cell repertoires in COVID-19. About the study: Collection of acute and convalescent COVID-19 samples took place in the United States, Italy and Spain. PBMCs, B-cell-depleted T cells, or T cells were the source of the cDNA or gDNA that made up the material.

Original data processing: The assay estimated nucleated cells by amplifying reference gene primers. Profiled with immunoSEQ multiplex PCR; TCRdb holds only in-frame clones, not every one. V and J calls and clone size are given by that table; D and trimming were obtained from the DNA. Here the sample spans about 70,000 clones, 86% being singletons. The J segment lost 3 bases and the V segment lost 9 bases, leaving 2 bases of the junction unmatched. The CDR3 covers 13 residues. Germline-derived CDR1 and CDR2 are KGHDR and SFDVKD. The rearrangement links TRBV24-1 to TRBJ1-5; 9 bases agree with TRBD1. The material sequenced was peripheral blood. The receptor comes from a human donor in a cohort sampled during active COVID-19. The CDR3 reads CATGTGNNQPQHF. Here the CDR3 DNA reads TGTGCCACCGGGACAGGGAACAATCAGCCCCAGCATTTT.